The present TCR beta chain was sequenced within a study of CD4+ T cells in melanoma. Findings and limits, study-wide: In melanoma, neoantigen-specific CD4+ T cells reportedly differed in differentiation state. A reported correlation linked neoantigen-specific CD4+ T cells to CD8+, macrophage and B cell function.

Germline-derived CDR1 and CDR2 are SGHTA and FQGTGA. CDR3 length: 17 amino acids. Clones were sequenced by immunoSEQ multiplex PCR, and TCRdb holds only the in-frame ones, with some missing. The table has around 110,000 clones, 92% seen once; the top ten hold about 3.3%. About this clone: The antigen is not known. At one end the junction does not follow the germline gene, possibly because of a read error.

Sequences were obtained from peripheral blood. This chain links TRBV7-3 with TRBJ1-1; perhaps TRBD1 as D (5 bases). The receptor comes from a human donor with melanoma. The CDR3 DNA is TGCGCCAGCAGCCATCCTCGGGGCGGGATGGGAAACACTGAAGCTTTCTTT. This translates into CASSHPRGGMGNTEAFF.